These 22 T cell receptor beta chains came from one sample sequenced in a study of blood T cells in healthy people across ages. A second PCR of about 6 to 11 cycles used a sample-barcoded 5' primer and a J-beta primer mix. TCRdb fed the 5' RACE reads into MiXCR, producing one record per CDR3 protein. This table holds 1.5 million to 1.9 million distinct CDR3 sequences, 42% found once. The specimen sequenced was blood. All receptors derive from a woman under 30 in good health.

A few counts support this clonotype. The chain links TRBV7-6 to TRBJ2-1, with D possibly being TRBD2 (5 bases). V gave up 5 bases and J gave up 6 bases, with 14 bases separating them. This CDR3 is 14 amino acids long. Per germline, CDR1 SGHVS and CDR2 FNYEAQ. The CDR3 loop is CASSLSGLFNEQFF. The CDR3 coding sequence is TGTGCCAGCAGCCTCTCCGGACTCTTCAATGAGCAGTTCTTC.

This chain connects TRBV2 to TRBJ1-5; D ambiguous. CDR1 is SNHLY, CDR2 FYNNEI, per germline. Trimming took off 1 base at V and 0 bases at J, with 7 bases between the two ends. The CDR3 covers 15 residues. DNA for the CDR3: TGTGCCAGCAGTGAAGTTGATTATAGCAATCAGCCCCAGCATTTT. This encodes CASSEVDYSNQPQHF.

The rearrangement links TRBV25-1 to TRBJ1-2; 8 bases line up with TRBD1. The J segment lost 0 bases and the V segment lost 6 bases, leaving 15 bases of the junction unmatched. In germline, CDR1 is MGHDK, CDR2 SYGVNS. The CDR3 contains 18 residues. The CDR3 DNA reads as TGTGCCAGCAGCCGACTGCTGACAGGGGAAAAACCTAACTATGGCTACACCTTC. This codes for CASSRLLTGEKPNYGYTF.

This sequence joins TRBV7-9 and TRBJ1-1; D gene unclear. Trimming removed 0 bases at V and 8 bases at J, with 13 bases between. CDR1 SEHNR and CDR2 FQNEAQ come from the germline V gene (reference sequence). This CDR3 is built from 14 residues. CDR3 protein: CASSLASARREAFF. CDR3 DNA: TGTGCCAGCAGCTTAGCTTCAGCCCGAAGGGAAGCTTTCTTT. Based on the CDR3 plus reference TRBV7-9 and TRBJ1-1, the full variable domain is DTGVSQNPRHKITKRGQNVTFRCDPISEHNRLYWYRQTLGQGPEFLTYFQNEAQLEKSRLLSDRFSAERPKGSFSTLEIQRTEQGDSAMYLCASSLASARREAFFGQGTRLTVV.

This clonotype was seen ten or more times. The J gene is TRBJ1-2, the V gene TRBV7-2; 7 bases agree with TRBD1. Germline assignment: CDR1 SGHTA and CDR2 FQGNSA. The CDR3 is made up of 13 amino acids. The ends lost 8 bases at V and 1 base at J; junction bases unmatched: 4. The CDR3 protein is CASGGQLNYGYTF. The DNA for the CDR3 is TGTGCCAGCGGGGGACAGCTTAACTATGGCTACACCTTC.

The chain carries TRBV20-1 and TRBJ2-5; a weak D match, TRBD2 (5 bases). The J call may be in error: the DNA end matches TRBJ2-7 better. The CDR3 consists of 14 residues. CDR1 and CDR2 (germline): DFQATT, SNEGSKA (reference sequence). This CDR3 reads CSALSGVPPYEQYF. The CDR3 nucleotides read TGCAGTGCTTTAAGCGGAGTGCCCCCCTACGAGCAGTACTTC.

V usage is TRBV9 and J usage is TRBJ2-3, with 7 nucleotides matching TRBD1. CDR1 SGDLS and CDR2 YYNGEE come from the germline V gene. This CDR3 has 15 residues. V shed 3 bases, J shed 2 bases, and the junction held 6 bases outside the gene matches. CDR3 DNA: TGTGCCAGCAGCGCCTTTGGGACAGACACAGATACGCAGTATTTT. Its protein is CASSAFGTDTDTQYF.

This clonotype came up a few times. The chain is built from TRBV6-5 and TRBJ2-5, with D possibly being TRBD1 or TRBD2 (5 bases each). CDR3 length: 13 amino acids. Germline V lookup: CDR1 MNHEY, CDR2 SVGAGI. Trimming stripped 6 bases from V and 4 bases from J, with 12 bases between. In DNA form, the CDR3 reads TGTGCCAGCAGCCGGGACCGACCAGAGACCCAGTACTTC. Its protein is CASSRDRPETQYF.

The chain carries TRBV28 and TRBJ2-6, with 7 bases aligning to TRBD1. The trim removed 7 bases at V and 1 base at J, leaving 4 bases unmatched. Germline V gene data show CDR1 as MDHEN and CDR2 as SYDVKM. The CDR3 extends over 15 amino acids. In DNA, the CDR3 is TGTGCCAGCAAAGAGACAGGGTCTGGGGCCAACGTCCTGACTTTC. It is translated as CASKETGSGANVLTF.

This clonotype was counted only a few times. The V gene is TRBV6-2 or TRBV6-3, the J gene TRBJ2-2, with TRBD2 as a possible D gene (6 bases). Per germline, CDR1 MNHEY and CDR2 SVGEGT. The V gene lost 6 bases and the J gene lost 6 bases, with 14 bases spanning the gap. The CDR3 totals 14 residues. CDR3 protein: CASRSSGEAGELFF. As DNA, the CDR3 is TGTGCCAGCAGATCTTCGGGGGAGGCCGGGGAGCTGTTTTTT.

This clonotype was seen once. The V call is TRBV7-9, the J call TRBJ2-5; 11 nucleotides agree with TRBD2. This CDR3 contains 13 residues. The J segment lost 10 bases and the V segment lost 1 base, leaving 2 bases of the junction unmatched. The germline CDR1 and CDR2 sequences are SEHNR and FQNEAQ (reference sequence). The CDR3 sequence is CASSLEGTSGQYF. In DNA, the CDR3 is TGTGCCAGCAGCTTAGAAGGGACTAGCGGCCAGTACTTC.

The chain carries TRBV12-3 or TRBV12-4 and TRBJ2-7; 10 bases align to TRBD2. With 2 bases clipped from V and 2 bases from J, the junction kept 9 bases outside the gene matches. CDR3 size: 17 residues. In DNA form, the CDR3 reads TGTGCCAGCAGTTTAAGCAATCCTAGCGGGAGACCCTACGAGCAGTACTTC. It encodes CASSLSNPSGRPYEQYF.

V and J are TRBV3-1 and TRBJ2-6; TRBD2 agrees at 10 bases. Germline trimming cut 0 bases from V and 6 bases from J; bases unmatched to any gene: 8. The germline V gene encodes CDR1 LGHDT and CDR2 YNNKEL (reference sequence). The CDR3 contains 18 residues. The CDR3 here is CASSQEKLAGAVANVLTF. The CDR3 DNA reads as TGTGCCAGCAGCCAAGAGAAGCTAGCGGGAGCTGTGGCCAACGTCCTGACTTTC.

The genes are TRBV7-6 and TRBJ2-1; D not resolved. Deletions cut 5 bases from V and 2 bases from J, with 13 bases between. Looked up from germline, CDR1 is SGHVS and CDR2 is FNYEAQ. The CDR3 runs 15 residues. CDR3 nucleotide sequence: TGTGCCAGCAGCCAAACAGCCTACGCCTACAATGAGCAGTTCTTC. It codes for CASSQTAYAYNEQFF.

The V call is TRBV25-1, the J call TRBJ2-1; D possibly corresponds to TRBD2 (6 bases). Trimming shortened V by 5 bases and J by 12 bases, and 11 bases separated the two germline ends. The CDR3 sequence is 11 residues long. The germline gives CDR1 MGHDK, CDR2 SYGVNS. In DNA, the CDR3 is TGTGCCAGCAGTTGGGGGGTCGGGCAGTTCTTC. The encoded protein is CASSWGVGQFF.

This sequence joins TRBV10-3 and TRBJ2-3; TRBD1 agrees at 9 bases. V was pared by 4 bases and J by 0 bases, with 5 bases of the junction left unmatched. Germline CDR1 ENHRY, CDR2 SYGVKD. The CDR3 runs to 16 residues. CDR3 protein: CAISAGQGLSTDTQYF. CDR3 sequence (DNA): TGTGCCATCAGTGCGGGACAGGGCCTTAGCACAGATACGCAGTATTTT.

The rearrangement links TRBV6-6 to TRBJ1-5; D is unresolved. Germline V gene lookup returns CDR1 MNHNY and CDR2 SVGAGI (reference sequence). CDR3 length equals 14 residues. V lost 8 bases to trimming and J lost 0 bases, with 11 bases between them. This chain's CDR3 is CASRPMHSNQPQHF. The CDR3 region has the DNA TGTGCCAGCCGACCGATGCATAGCAATCAGCCCCAGCATTTT.

This clonotype was counted a few times. CDR3 coding DNA: TGTGCCAGCAGCCGCTGGGGGGGGACAGTCTACAATGAGCAGTACTTC. Encoded protein: CASSRWGGTVYNEQYF. The chain is built from TRBV7-2 and TRBJ2-1; tentatively, D is TRBD1 or TRBD2 (7 bases each). Judging by the DNA end, TRBJ2-7 fits better; the J call may be wrong. The CDR3 loop spans 16 amino acids. Germline CDR1 reads SGHTA; CDR2 reads FQGNSA.

This chain uses TRBV11-2 with TRBJ2-7; TRBD1 agrees at 10 bases. This CDR3 region has 17 residues. The V segment lost 5 bases and the J segment 7 bases; nucleotides outside the gene matches: 17. The germline CDR1 and CDR2 sequences are SGHAT and FQNNGV. CDR3 DNA sequence: TGTGCCAGCAGCCCCCCGACAGACAGGGGGCTTGAGAATGAGCAGTACTTC. Translated: CASSPPTDRGLENEQYF. Full variable domain (outside the CDR3, taken from reference TRBV11-2 and TRBJ2-7): EAGVAQSPRYKIIEKRQSVAFWCNPISGHATLYWYQQILGQGPKLLIQFQNNGVVDDSQLPKDRFSAERLKGVDSTLKIQPAKLEDSAVYLCASSPPTDRGLENEQYFGPGTRLTVT.

The V call is TRBV24-1, the J call TRBJ2-1; D not resolved. Germline-derived CDR1 and CDR2 are KGHDR and SFDVKD. V was shortened by 2 bases and J by 8 bases, with 15 bases between the two germline ends. The CDR3 is made up of 15 amino acids. CDR3 region: CATSDSKVGRDEQFF. The CDR3 bases are TGTGCCACCAGTGATTCGAAAGTAGGTCGGGATGAGCAGTTCTTC.

Only a few counts were recorded for this clonotype. The gene calls are TRBV9 and TRBJ2-7; D is unclear. The CDR3 has 13 residues. Germline lookup yields CDR1 SGDLS and CDR2 YYNGEE. Trimming took 3 bases from V and 2 from J, leaving 9 bases between them. The CDR3 bases are TGTGCCAGCAGCGAGACTGATACCTACGAGCAGTACTTC. It codes for CASSETDTYEQYF. Supplemented by reference TRBV9 and TRBJ2-7, the full variable domain reads DSGVTQTPKHLITATGQRVTLRCSPRSGDLSVYWYQQSLDQGLQFLIQYYNGEERAKGNILERFSAQQFPDLHSELNLSSLELGDSALYFCASSETDTYEQYFGPGTRLTVT.

This chain links TRBV6-1 with TRBJ1-6; D is uncertain. From germline, CDR1 is MNHNS and CDR2 SASEGT. CDR3 length: 13 amino acids. Trimming shortened V by 10 bases and J by 4 bases, and 11 bases separated the two germline ends. The CDR3 nucleotides are TGTGCCACTAACAGCCTTTATAATTCACCCCTCCACTTT. Its protein product is CATNSLYNSPLHF.